The 4 T cell receptor beta chains below come from one sample, sequenced in a study of shared clonotypes between healthy human individuals. Clones were read by immunoSEQ multiplex PCR, and TCRdb kept only the in-frame ones, dropping some. Here the sample spans some 900,000 clones, roughly 72% being singletons. Sequencing was performed on memory CD4+ T cells sorted from blood. As to subset: CD45RA-negative fraction. These receptors came from a man aged 18 to 35 in good health.

The chain combines TRBV7-9 with TRBJ2-7; D is uncertain. Germline loops: CDR1 SEHNR, CDR2 FQNEAQ (reference sequence). V dropped 0 bases and J dropped 4 bases, with 7 bases sitting between them. This CDR3 has 13 amino acids. For the CDR3, the DNA is TGTGCCAGCAGCTTAGCGTTCCTTTACGAGCAGTACTTC. This encodes CASSLAFLYEQYF.

The genes are TRBV18 and TRBJ1-2; no definite D call. Germline V gene data show CDR1 as KGHSH and CDR2 as LQKENI. The CDR3 loop spans 13 amino acids. V gave up 6 bases and J gave up 8 bases, with 16 bases separating them. CDR3 bases: TGTGCCAGCTCCCCGAGGGATCGAGGGGGCTACACCTTC. It encodes CASSPRDRGGYTF.

This rearrangement joins TRBV4-1 to TRBJ1-4; a possible D gene is TRBD1 (6 bases). Trimming cost V 0 bases and J 4 bases, with 12 bases left between them. The CDR3 covers 16 residues. Germline V lookup: CDR1 MGHRA, CDR2 YSYEKL. Here the CDR3 DNA reads TGCGCCAGCAGCCAAGAGGCACAGGGCTATAATGAAAAACTGTTTTTT. Translation: CASSQEAQGYNEKLFF.

The genes are TRBV9 and TRBJ1-3, with D uncertain. There are 15 residues in the CDR3. The germline V gene has CDR1 SGDLS and CDR2 YYNGEE. V was shortened by 0 bases and J by 2 bases, with 9 bases between the two germline ends. The CDR3 DNA follows: TGTGCCAGCAGCGTAGGGGCTAGCGCTGGAAACACCATATATTTT. It encodes CASSVGASAGNTIYF.